This TCR beta chain was observed in a study of T cell changes during pregnancy in multiple sclerosis. Germline CDR1 reads SGHTA; CDR2 reads FQGNSA. This CDR3 contains 14 residues. The V and J ends lost 8 bases and 7 bases respectively, with 18 bases between them. TCRdb's table, derived via immunoSEQ multiplex PCR, lists solely in-frame clones and lacks some. This table has some 85,000 clones, nearly 95% appearing once. The TCR sequence derives from a female donor with multiple sclerosis, enrolled in a pregnancy study. Here the sequenced sample was peripheral blood, taken in the second trimester of pregnancy. V and J are TRBV7-2 and TRBJ2-1; D possibly corresponds to TRBD1 (6 bases). This CDR3 is CASADSYQGNEQFF. The CDR3 region has the DNA TGTGCCAGCGCGGACAGCTATCAAGGGAATGAGCAGTTCTTC. The full variable domain, in which reference TRBV7-2 and TRBJ2-1 provide the parts outside the CDR3, is GAGVSQSPSNKVTEKGKDVELRCDPISGHTALYWYRQSLGQGLEFLIYFQGNSAPDKSGLPSDRFSAERTGGSVSTLTIQRTQQEDSAVYLCASADSYQGNEQFFGPGTRLTVL.